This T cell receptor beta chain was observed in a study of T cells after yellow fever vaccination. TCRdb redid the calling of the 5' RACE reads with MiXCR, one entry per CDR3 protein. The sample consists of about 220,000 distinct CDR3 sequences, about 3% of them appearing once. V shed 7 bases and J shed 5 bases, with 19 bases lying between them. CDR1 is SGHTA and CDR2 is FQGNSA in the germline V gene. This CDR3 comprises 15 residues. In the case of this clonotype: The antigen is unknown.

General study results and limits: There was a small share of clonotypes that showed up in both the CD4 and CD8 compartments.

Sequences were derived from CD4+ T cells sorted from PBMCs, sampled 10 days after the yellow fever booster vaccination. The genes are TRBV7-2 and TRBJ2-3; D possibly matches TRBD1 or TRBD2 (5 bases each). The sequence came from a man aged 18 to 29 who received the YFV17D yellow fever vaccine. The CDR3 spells CASNLASGPVDTQYF. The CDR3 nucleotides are TGTGCCAGCAATTTAGCGTCGGGGCCAGTAGATACGCAGTATTTT. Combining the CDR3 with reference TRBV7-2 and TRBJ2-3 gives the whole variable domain GAGVSQSPSNKVTEKGKDVELRCDPISGHTALYWYRQSLGQGLEFLIYFQGNSAPDKSGLPSDRFSAERTGGSVSTLTIQRTQQEDSAVYLCASNLASGPVDTQYFGPGTRLTVL.